Listed below are T cell receptor beta chains from one sample, sequenced in a study of T cells after yellow fever vaccination. TCRdb ran MiXCR on the 5' RACE reads and lists one entry per CDR3 protein. The data contain approximately 550,000 distinct CDR3 sequences, approximately 21% of them seen just once; the ten biggest clones take up roughly an eighth. The sequencing used PBMCs, collected 15 days after the yellow fever booster vaccination. These receptors were taken from a man under 40 who received the YFV17D yellow fever vaccine. Each CDR3 is given with its conserved first and last residue. The order of the fields is D gene, J gene, clone size, V gene, CDR3 protein, CDR3 DNA. D genes are given only for firm matches. Size values are once, few and many counts, or a class for expanded clones, and some rows have none.

- TRBJ1-2 few TRBV6-2/TRBV6-3 CASSYTTGASGYTF TGTGCCAGCAGTTACACGACGGGGGCCTCCGGCTACACCTTC
- TRBJ2-4 - TRBV20-1 CSARDRSTALAKNIQYF TGCAGTGCTAGAGATCGATCCACGGCCCTAGCCAAAAACATTCAGTACTTC
TRBD1 TRBJ2-2 few TRBV6-5 CASSYGDRGTGELFF TGTGCCAGCAGTTATGGGGACAGGGGTACCGGGGAGCTGTTTTTT
- TRBJ2-7 few TRBV19 CASSQGISYEQYF TGTGCCAGTAGTCAGGGGATCTCCTACGAGCAGTACTTC
TRBD1 TRBJ2-5 many TRBV15 CATSSRDRIDQETQYF TGTGCCACCAGCAGCCGGGACAGGATCGACCAAGAGACCCAGTACTTC
TRBD2 TRBJ2-1 - TRBV20-1 CSARMLAGGWVQYNEQFF TGCAGTGCTAGAATGCTAGCGGGAGGTTGGGTGCAGTACAATGAGCAGTTCTTC
TRBD2 TRBJ2-3 few TRBV5-1 CASSSSGTYTDTQYF TGCGCCAGCAGCTCCAGCGGGACCTACACAGATACGCAGTATTTT
- TRBJ1-1 - TRBV4-3 CASSLQGKNTEAFF TGCGCCAGCAGCCTCCAGGGGAAGAACACTGAAGCTTTCTTT
- TRBJ1-6 few TRBV12-3/TRBV12-4 CASSDHSNSPLHF TGTGCCAGCAGCGACCACAGCAATTCACCCCTCCACTTT
- TRBJ2-4 few TRBV6-1 CASSSPGPKNIQYF TGTGCCAGCAGCTCACCCGGGCCCAAGAACATTCAGTACTTC
- TRBJ2-1 few TRBV6-5 CASSYRLGAANEQFF TGTGCCAGCAGTTACCGATTGGGCGCCGCCAATGAGCAGTTCTTC
- TRBJ1-1 - TRBV7-8 CASSLVWGQGAEAFF TGTGCCAGCAGCTTAGTTTGGGGGCAAGGTGCTGAAGCTTTCTTT
- TRBJ2-1 few TRBV21-1 CASSIPGQGTAAMGHEQFF TGTGCCAGCAGCATCCCGGGACAGGGGACAGCGGCTATGGGGCATGAGCAGTTCTTC
- TRBJ2-7 - TRBV3-1 CASSQEARGFYEQYF TGTGCCAGCAGCCAAGAAGCACGCGGTTTCTACGAGCAGTACTTC
TRBD2 TRBJ2-1 few TRBV3-1 CASSPQGTSGPYNEQFF TGTGCCAGCAGCCCACAAGGGACTAGCGGGCCGTACAATGAGCAGTTCTTC
- TRBJ2-7 - TRBV2 CASSAYDSSEQYF TGTGCCAGCAGTGCCTACGATTCCTCCGAGCAGTACTTC
TRBD2 TRBJ2-2 - TRBV14 CASSHTTSSEEELFF TGTGCCAGCAGCCATACGACTAGCTCGGAGGAGGAGCTGTTTTTT
- TRBJ2-1 - TRBV6-2/TRBV6-3 CASARLGWADNEQFF TGTGCCAGCGCTAGACTGGGGTGGGCGGACAATGAGCAGTTCTTC